These 18 T cell receptor beta chains originate from one sample sequenced in a study of early T cells in non-severe SARS-CoV-2 infection. MiXCR, run by TCRdb on the 5' RACE reads, gives a single entry per CDR3 protein. The sample records more than 65,000 distinct CDR3 sequences, roughly 15% being singletons. The sample was whole blood, taken at baseline. The receptors here all came from an adult who was a healthcare worker with PCR-confirmed SARS-CoV-2 infection or an uninfected control (not recorded which).

The chain has TRBV20-1 and TRBJ1-1, with D perhaps TRBD1 (5 bases). Trimming took off 8 bases at V and 3 bases at J, with 19 bases between the two ends. The CDR3 runs to 14 residues. Germline lookup yields CDR1 DFQATT and CDR2 SNEGSKA (reference sequence). CDR3 DNA: TGCAGTCCCGCAGAAGGGGATATCGACACTGAAGCTTTCTTT. It is translated as CSPAEGDIDTEAFF.

This clonotype was counted between two and nine times. The chain is built from TRBV3-1 and TRBJ1-1, with 9 bases fitting TRBD1. CDR3 length: 15 residues. The germline CDR1 and CDR2 sequences are LGHDT and YNNKEL (reference sequence). V was clipped by 4 bases and J by 4 bases; unmatched bases: 7. The DNA of the CDR3 is TGTGCCAGCAGCCGCGGGGGACAGGGAGGCACTGAAGCTTTCTTT. Amino acids: CASSRGGQGGTEAFF.

The table lists this clonotype with many counts. The chain recombines TRBV18 with TRBJ2-7, with 9 bases identical to TRBD1. This CDR3 comprises 14 residues. V lost 3 bases, J lost 2 bases, and 2 bases stayed unmatched. Germline V gives CDR1 KGHSH, CDR2 LQKENI. CDR3: CASSPRQGAYEQYF. The DNA for the CDR3 is TGTGCCAGCTCACCCCGACAGGGGGCCTACGAGCAGTACTTC.

The CDR3 loop reads CASSQGPADKYEQYF. As DNA, the CDR3 is TGTGCCAGCAGCCAAGGGCCCGCAGATAAATACGAGCAGTACTTC. This rearrangement joins TRBV3-1 to TRBJ2-7; D ambiguous. The V end was cut by 1 base, the J end by 4 bases, with 14 bases between. Germline assignment: CDR1 LGHDT and CDR2 YNNKEL (reference sequence). This CDR3 contains 15 residues.

V usage is TRBV24-1 and J usage is TRBJ2-2; D unclear. There are 13 residues in the CDR3. Per the germline V gene, CDR1 is KGHDR and CDR2 is SFDVKD. Deletions cut 3 bases from V and 7 bases from J, with 8 bases between. CDR3 nucleotide sequence: TGTGCCACCAGTGATGGTATAGTCGGGGAGCTGTTTTTT. The encoded protein is CATSDGIVGELFF.

This sequence joins TRBV7-6 and TRBJ2-5; TRBD1 matches 9 bases. The germline CDR1 and CDR2 sequences are SGHVS and FNYEAQ. V shed 0 bases and J 6 bases; nucleotides not matched to a gene: 2. This CDR3 has 14 amino acids. CDR3 sequence (DNA): TGTGCCAGCAGCTTAGCGGGACAGGGAAAGACCCAGTACTTC. This encodes CASSLAGQGKTQYF. Looking up the rest from reference TRBV7-6 and TRBJ2-5 gives the full variable domain: GAGVSQSPRYKVTKRGQDVALRCDPISGHVSLYWYRQALGQGPEFLTYFNYEAQQDKSGLPNDRFSAERPEGSISTLTIQRTEQRDSAMYRCASSLAGQGKTQYFGPGTRLLVL.

The rearrangement links TRBV5-1 to TRBJ1-2; no clear D gene. Trimming shortened V by 0 bases and J by 8 bases, and 11 bases separated the two germline ends. Germline CDR1 and CDR2: SGHRS and YFSETQ. The CDR3 length is 13 residues. CDR3 residues: CASSLDLVGGYTF. CDR3 in DNA: TGCGCCAGCAGCTTGGACCTAGTCGGAGGCTACACCTTC.

This sequence joins TRBV2 and TRBJ2-5; D is ambiguous. Germline values: CDR1 SNHLY, CDR2 FYNNEI. Trimming stripped 4 bases from V and 5 bases from J, with 5 bases between. The CDR3 contains 11 residues. The CDR3 here is CASSVTETQYF. The CDR3 DNA reads TGTGCCAGCAGTGTTACTGAGACCCAGTACTTC.

This clonotype has a handful of counts. The chain carries TRBV18 and TRBJ2-5; 12 bases map to TRBD1. CDR1 and CDR2 from the germline V gene are KGHSH and LQKENI. The ends lost 0 bases at V and 4 bases at J; junction bases unmatched: 3. The CDR3 runs to 16 residues. This chain's CDR3 is CASSPPGQGAGETQYF. The CDR3, as DNA: TGTGCCAGCTCACCACCGGGACAGGGGGCTGGAGAGACCCAGTACTTC.

This sequence joins TRBV28 and TRBJ1-5; D gene unclear. The CDR3 has 12 amino acids. Germline assignment: CDR1 MDHEN and CDR2 SYDVKM. The V end was cut by 6 bases, the J end by 4 bases, with 7 bases between. The CDR3 DNA is TGTGCCAGCAGATTTGAGAATCAGCCCCAGCATTTT. Translated, it gives CASRFENQPQHF.

This clonotype was counted between two and nine times. The chain is built from TRBV29-1 and TRBJ2-1, with 7 bases lining up with TRBD2. From germline, CDR1 is SQVTM and CDR2 ANQGSEA. Trimming at V came to 4 bases and at J to 2 bases, leaving 2 bases not matched to a gene. The CDR3 is 13 amino acids. In nucleotides, the CDR3 is TGCAGCGTTGCCAGCGGGACCTACAATGAGCAGTTCTTC. Its protein product is CSVASGTYNEQFF.

The table lists this clonotype with a few counts. The V call is TRBV28, the J call TRBJ2-7, with D possibly TRBD1 on 6 matching bases. The germline gives CDR1 MDHEN, CDR2 SYDVKM. The CDR3 length is 16 residues. V was clipped by 1 base and J by 2 bases, with 15 bases between them. DNA for the CDR3: TGTGCCAGCAGTTTATCGACAGGTTCTCGTCCCTACGAGCAGTACTTC. It codes for CASSLSTGSRPYEQYF.

The gene calls are TRBV18 and TRBJ2-2, with D unclear. Trimming shortened V by 4 bases and J by 1 base, and 1 base separated the two germline ends. There are 12 residues in the CDR3. CDR1 and CDR2 (germline): KGHSH, LQKENI. The CDR3: CASSRNTGELFF. The CDR3, as DNA: TGTGCCAGCTCACGGAACACCGGGGAGCTGTTTTTT.

This clonotype was recorded at least ten times. The chain is built from TRBV9 and TRBJ2-5; no clear D. The V gene's germline CDR1 is SGDLS and CDR2 YYNGEE. This CDR3 has 14 residues. V was shortened by 0 bases and J by 2 bases, with 8 bases between the two germline ends. The CDR3 protein is CASSVDVEQETQYF. The DNA for the CDR3 is TGTGCCAGCAGCGTAGACGTAGAACAAGAGACCCAGTACTTC.

The V gene is TRBV6-6, the J gene TRBJ2-1; TRBD2 matches at 14 bases. Germline CDR1 and CDR2: MNHNY and SVGAGI (reference sequence). CDR3 length: 18 amino acids. The trim removed 2 bases at V and 7 bases at J, leaving 10 bases unmatched. CDR3: CASSYDERLAGGPNEQFF. The CDR3 region has the DNA TGTGCCAGCAGTTACGACGAAAGACTAGCGGGAGGGCCAAATGAGCAGTTCTTC.

This chain uses TRBV2 with TRBJ2-7; D is unclear. Trimming stripped 6 bases from V and 1 base from J, with 10 bases between. CDR1 is SNHLY, CDR2 FYNNEI, per germline. The CDR3 length is 13 residues. CDR3 nucleotide sequence: TGTGCCAGCAGCCAAAGGGCGTCCTACGAGCAGTACTTC. Translated, it gives CASSQRASYEQYF.

This chain links TRBV5-1 with TRBJ2-1; tentatively, D is TRBD2 (6 bases). The V gene's germline CDR1 is SGHRS and CDR2 YFSETQ. The CDR3 loop spans 15 amino acids. V dropped 3 bases and J dropped 9 bases, with 19 bases sitting between them. CDR3: CASSSTGELASEQFF. In DNA form, the CDR3 reads TGCGCCAGCAGCTCCACGGGGGAGCTAGCTTCTGAGCAGTTCTTC.

This clonotype was picked up many times. The chain uses TRBV7-2 and TRBJ2-1, with 8 bases identical to TRBD2. Germline values: CDR1 SGHTA, CDR2 FQGNSA. The CDR3 length is 17 residues. After removal of 3 bases from V and 8 bases from J, the junction contained 15 bases not matched to a gene. CDR3 DNA: TGTGCCAGCAGCTTCCAAGCGGGAGCTCTTAGGACGGATGAGCAGTTCTTC. It specifies CASSFQAGALRTDEQFF.